The source of this T cell receptor beta chain is a study of PD-L1 blockade in urothelial cancer. Across the study: Prior regimens of chemotherapy numbered 0 to 3 per patient. Analyzed time points were 3 weeks (second dose) and 6 weeks after therapy began. Findings and caveats of the study: Larger 3-week expansion of tumor-associated blood clones was seen in durable-benefit patients.

As to this clone: Its antigen remains unidentified. Mismatch with germline at one junction end may stem from a read error.

Time point denoted: pretreatment peripheral blood. Synthetic TCR analog templates were added to each PCR reaction. The data were produced by immunoSEQ multiplex PCR, yet TCRdb's version contains in-frame clones alone and is incomplete. The repertoire holds 55,000 to 80,000 clones, with about 86% as singletons. The CDR3 has 15 amino acids. The germline V gene encodes CDR1 MGHRA and CDR2 YSYEKL. The sequencing used PBMCs, collected around atezolizumab (anti-PD-L1) treatment. The receptor was derived from a man between 60 and 75 years old with urothelial cancer. The V and J genes are TRBV4-1 and TRBJ2-7; D perhaps matches TRBD2 (6 bases). This CDR3 is CASNQGSGGDYEQYF. CDR3 nucleotides: TGCGCCAGCAACCAAGGATCCGGCGGGGACTACGAGCAGTACTTC.